This TCR beta chain is from a study of T cells in Graves' hyperthyroidism and ophthalmopathy. Background on the study: The initial diagnosis was the point when peripheral blood was collected, ahead of any treatment. Study conclusions and caveats: Separation of ophthalmopathy from stable hyperthyroidism was achieved by a 13 V-J model. Peripheral blood also featured most of the thyroid clonotypes expanded above 0.001.

TCR beta CDR3 regions were amplified from RNA. The primer set for the first-round RT-PCR of the TCR CDR3 was HTBI. From the multiplex PCR reads, TCRdb called clonotypes with MiXCR, one entry per CDR3 protein. This table has roughly 560,000 distinct CDR3 sequences, around 15% appearing once. Notes on this clonotype: Its target is not known.

Clinical symptoms, serum thyroxine, TRAb, thyroid ultrasound and orbital computed tomography informed diagnoses. Specimen: blood. The sequence was obtained from a woman aged 40 to 50 with Graves' ophthalmopathy.

As DNA, the CDR3 is TGTGCCATCAGTGACCCGACTAGTATCTACGAGCAGTACTTC. This encodes CAISDPTSIYEQYF. The chain joins TRBV10-3 to TRBJ2-7; TRBD2 is a possible D gene (6 bases). V was shortened by 3 bases and J by 3 bases, with 12 bases between the two germline ends. This CDR3 has 14 residues. Germline values: CDR1 ENHRY, CDR2 SYGVKD.